This TCR beta chain derives from a study of OX40 agonist ivuxolimab in advanced cancers. The CDR3 loop spans 16 amino acids. Germline loops: CDR1 SGHRS, CDR2 YFSETQ. Trimming took 6 bases from V and 0 from J, leaving 17 bases between them. Overall study findings and caveats: Among the lowest levels of clonal expansion were found in partial responders at 0.1-3.0 mg/kg. Average numbers of expanded clones were greater in CD8+ T cells than in CD4+.

Some clones are missing from TCRdb's copy, which holds only in-frame ones; the method was immunoSEQ multiplex PCR. The sample lists around 48,000 clones; around 85% were seen once. This clone turned up a few times. Its antigen is currently unknown. Autoimmune disease history or systemic immunosuppression led to patient exclusion. The chain is built from TRBV5-1 and TRBJ2-3; tentatively, D is TRBD2 (5 bases). This clonotype was sampled from an adult with an advanced solid tumor such as melanoma, head and neck, liver or kidney cancer. The source was CD4+ or CD8+ T cells sorted from blood, collected in a trial of the OX40 agonist ivuxolimab. Here the CDR3 DNA reads TGCGCCAGCATCCTCGCCCGTAGAGGGAGCACAGATACGCAGTATTTT. It codes for CASILARRGSTDTQYF.